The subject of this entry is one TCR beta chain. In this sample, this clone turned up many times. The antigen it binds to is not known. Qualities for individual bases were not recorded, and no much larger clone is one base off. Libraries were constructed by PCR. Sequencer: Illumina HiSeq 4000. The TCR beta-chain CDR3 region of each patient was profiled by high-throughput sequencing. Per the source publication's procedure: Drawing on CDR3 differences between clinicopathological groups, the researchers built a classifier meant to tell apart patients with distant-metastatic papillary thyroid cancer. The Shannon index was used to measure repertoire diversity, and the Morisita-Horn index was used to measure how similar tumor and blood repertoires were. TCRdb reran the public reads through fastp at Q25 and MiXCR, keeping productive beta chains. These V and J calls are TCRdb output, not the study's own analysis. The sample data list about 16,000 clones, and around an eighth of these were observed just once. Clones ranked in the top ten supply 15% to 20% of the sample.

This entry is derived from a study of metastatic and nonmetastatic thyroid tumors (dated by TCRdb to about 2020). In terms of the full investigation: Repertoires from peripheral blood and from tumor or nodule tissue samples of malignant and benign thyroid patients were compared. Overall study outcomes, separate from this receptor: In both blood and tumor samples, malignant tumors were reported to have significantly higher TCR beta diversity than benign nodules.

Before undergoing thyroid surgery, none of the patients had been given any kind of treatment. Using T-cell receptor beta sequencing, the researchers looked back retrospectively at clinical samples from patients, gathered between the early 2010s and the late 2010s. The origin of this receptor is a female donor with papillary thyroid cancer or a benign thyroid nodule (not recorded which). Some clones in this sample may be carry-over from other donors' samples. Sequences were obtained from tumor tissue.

The sequence in DNA is TGCGCCAGCAGCTTTGGGGGGCCGGGAGATACGCAGTATTTT. It is translated as CASSFGGPGDTQYF. The chain is encoded by TRBV5-1 joined to TRBJ2-3, with the D segment possibly TRBD1 or TRBD2, each aligning over 6 bases. Taken from cysteine to phenylalanine, the CDR3 has 14 residues. CDR3 DNA is the only sequence kept; it has 42 bases, read in frame from the first base. CDR1 and CDR2 (SGHRS, YFSETQ) derive from the germline V gene. V sheds 2 bases and J sheds 5 bases, leaving 12 bases between their ends.